A selection of T cell receptor beta chains follows, all from one sample in a study of T cell responses to AZD1222 COVID-19 vaccine. Sequenced by immunoSEQ multiplex PCR; TCRdb stores in-frame clones only, minus some. This sample has approximately 180,000 clones, with just over 85% found just once. This material consisted of peripheral blood, taken on day 0 of AZD1222 vaccination. These receptors were collected from an adult in good health. The CDR3 runs from the conserved cysteine through the conserved F or W. The D gene is left open where the match is weak. Part of the rows lack a size; the others show once, few, many or a class for expanded clones.

clone size	D gene	V gene	J gene	CDR3 protein	CDR3 DNA
few	.	TRBV19	TRBJ2-1	CASSIFFHEQFF	TGTGCCAGTAGTATTTTCTTCCATGAGCAGTTCTTC
.	.	TRBV15	TRBJ1-3	CATSSQFDSFSGNTIYF	TGTGCCACCAGCTCTCAGTTTGACAGCTTCTCTGGAAACACCATATATTTT
.	.	TRBV6-5	TRBJ1-5	CASSPRVNQPQHF	TGTGCCAGCAGTCCCCGAGTAAATCAGCCCCAGCATTTT
.	.	TRBV6-5	TRBJ2-7	CASSTYEQYF	TGTGCCAGCAGTACCTACGAGCAGTACTTC
.	.	TRBV5-1	TRBJ2-2	CASTLDTPLSDTGELFF	TGCGCCAGCACCCTAGATACCCCTCTGAGTGACACCGGGGAGCTGTTTTTT
.	TRBD1	TRBV5-1	TRBJ2-7	CASSWGTVSYEQYF	TGCGCCAGCAGCTGGGGGACAGTCTCCTACGAGCAGTACTTC
.	.	TRBV9	TRBJ2-5	CASSVGGGETQYF	TGTGCCAGCAGCGTAGGGGGAGGAGAGACCCAGTACTTC
.	.	TRBV7-2	TRBJ1-5	CASSLDGGYNQPQHF	TGTGCCAGCAGCTTAGATGGGGGCTACAATCAGCCCCAGCATTTT
.	.	TRBV5-5	TRBJ2-5	CASSLEGVRETQYF	TGTGCCAGCAGCCTGGAAGGGGTGAGAGAGACCCAGTACTTC
few	.	TRBV2	TRBJ1-5	CASSERTAPYNQPQHF	TGTGCCAGCAGTGAAAGGACAGCACCGTACAATCAGCCCCAGCATTTT
.	.	TRBV7-9	TRBJ2-3	CASSFTGGNTDTQYF	TGTGCCAGCAGCTTTACAGGAGGTAACACAGATACGCAGTATTTT
once	.	TRBV6-5	TRBJ2-1	CASRRSWIGPNEQFF	TGTGCCAGCCGTCGTTCGTGGATCGGACCCAATGAGCAGTTCTTC
.	.	TRBV25-1	TRBJ2-2	CASSEYGRGNTGELFF	TGTGCCAGCAGTGAGTACGGCAGGGGGAACACCGGGGAGCTGTTTTTT
.	.	TRBV28	TRBJ1-1	CASSFLGGGHNTEAFF	TGTGCCAGCAGTTTCCTGGGGGGGGGTCATAACACTGAAGCTTTCTTT
.	.	TRBV29-1	TRBJ2-3	CSVEGRDHTDTQYF	TGCAGCGTTGAGGGCAGGGACCACACAGATACGCAGTATTTT
.	TRBD1	TRBV2	TRBJ1-3	CASAPPHRGWAGNTIYF	TGTGCCAGCGCCCCCCCCCACAGGGGGTGGGCTGGAAACACCATATATTTT
.	.	TRBV7-3	TRBJ2-2	CASSSTPGATGELFF	TGTGCCAGCAGCTCCACACCCGGGGCGACCGGGGAGCTGTTTTTT
.	TRBD1	TRBV2	TRBJ2-1	CASTDPVWTGNEQFF	TGTGCCAGCACCGACCCCGTCTGGACAGGCAATGAGCAGTTCTTC
.	.	TRBV2	TRBJ1-5	CASSASGRNQPQHF	TGTGCCAGCAGTGCGTCCGGTCGCAATCAGCCCCAGCATTTT
.	.	TRBV4-1	TRBJ1-5	CASSQAQLSNQPQHF	TGCGCCAGCAGCCAAGCCCAGTTGAGCAATCAGCCCCAGCATTTT
.	TRBD2	TRBV2	TRBJ2-3	CASTAGGLTDTQYF	TGTGCCAGCACGGCGGGGGGGCTGACAGATACGCAGTATTTT
.	.	TRBV7-9	TRBJ2-1	CASSLGGASYNEQFF	TGTGCCAGCAGCTTAGGGGGGGCCTCCTACAATGAGCAGTTCTTC
.	.	TRBV7-9	TRBJ2-2	CASSLDQGRGTGELFF	TGTGCCAGCAGCTTAGACCAGGGCAGGGGAACCGGGGAGCTGTTTTTT
.	.	TRBV5-5	TRBJ1-5	CASSLGSWGNQPQHF	TGTGCCAGCAGCTTGGGGTCGTGGGGCAATCAGCCCCAGCATTTT
.	.	TRBV11-2	TRBJ1-6	CASSRDSAPFNNSPLHF	TGTGCCAGCAGCCGGGACTCTGCCCCATTTAATAATTCACCCCTCCACTTT
.	.	TRBV5-6	TRBJ2-7	CASSATGSQSTYEQYF	TGTGCCAGCAGCGCCACAGGGTCCCAATCCACCTACGAGCAGTACTTC
.	TRBD2	TRBV10-3	TRBJ2-1	CASALTSGGSDEQFF	TGTGCCAGCGCCCTTACTAGCGGGGGGTCAGATGAGCAGTTCTTC
.	.	TRBV15	TRBJ2-7	CATTPSSSLSYEQYF	TGTGCCACCACCCCAAGTTCAAGTCTCAGCTACGAGCAGTACTTC
.	.	TRBV5-1	TRBJ2-7	CASSNRVPYEQYF	TGCGCCAGCAGCAACAGGGTCCCCTACGAGCAGTACTTC
.	.	TRBV7-2	TRBJ1-2	CASSGQSRWDYGYTF	TGTGCCAGCAGCGGACAGAGCAGATGGGACTATGGCTACACCTTC
.	.	TRBV9	TRBJ2-1	CASSAGFAPRLGNEQFF	TGTGCCAGCAGCGCGGGATTTGCCCCTCGACTGGGCAATGAGCAGTTCTTC
.	.	TRBV2	TRBJ1-5	CASSHMRQPQHF	TGTGCCAGCAGTCATATGAGGCAGCCCCAGCATTTT
many	TRBD2	TRBV6-1	TRBJ2-1	CASSGLAGTGDNEQFF	TGTGCCAGCAGTGGGCTAGCGGGGACGGGGGACAATGAGCAGTTCTTC
.	TRBD2	TRBV5-5	TRBJ2-1	CASSPDSSGGAHNEQFF	TGTGCCAGCAGCCCGGACTCTAGCGGGGGGGCCCACAATGAGCAGTTCTTC
.	.	TRBV5-6	TRBJ1-5	CASSFRGVGNQPQHF	TGTGCCAGCAGCTTTCGTGGGGTTGGCAATCAGCCCCAGCATTTT
.	.	TRBV10-3	TRBJ2-7	CAIRPDTAYEQYF	TGTGCCATCAGACCCGACACGGCGTACGAGCAGTACTTC
.	.	TRBV12-3/TRBV12-4	TRBJ1-1	CASPTGNTEAFF	TGTGCCAGCCCCACAGGGAACACTGAAGCTTTCTTT
once	TRBD1	TRBV4-1	TRBJ2-7	CASSPGQGASFEQYF	TGCGCCAGCAGCCCGGGACAGGGGGCCTCTTTCGAGCAGTACTTC
.	.	TRBV24-1	TRBJ2-3	CATSGQAADTQYF	TGTGCCACCAGTGGTCAGGCTGCAGATACGCAGTATTTT
.	TRBD2	TRBV27	TRBJ2-3	CASRTLAGARTDTQYF	TGTGCCAGCAGGACCCTAGCGGGGGCCCGCACAGATACGCAGTATTTT
few	.	TRBV3-1/TRBV3-2	TRBJ1-1	CASSHERQDTEAFF	TGTGCCAGCAGCCACGAGAGACAGGACACTGAAGCTTTCTTT